A single TCR beta chain is shown here with its context. In germline, CDR1 is LGHNT, CDR2 FRNRAP. Unmatched junction bases numbered 6, after V lost 0 bases and J lost 1 base. CDR3 length: 17 amino acids. The data are from a study of T-cell memory formation after mild COVID-19. TCRdb redid the calling of the 5' RACE reads with MiXCR, one entry per CDR3 protein. Counted here are hundreds of thousands of distinct CDR3 sequences, about 15% occurring once; the ten biggest clones make up about 22%. The material sequenced was PBMCs or a T cell subset sorted from them (not recorded which). V usage is TRBV12-5 and J usage is TRBJ2-5; 9 positions match TRBD2. The source of this sequence is a man younger than 35 who had mild COVID-19 (a few samples of this study predate the infection). Cell type and time point are not known. CDR3 residues: CASGLVLTRGGQETQYF. CDR3 DNA: TGTGCTAGTGGTTTGGTACTTACGCGGGGGGGCCAAGAGACCCAGTACTTC.